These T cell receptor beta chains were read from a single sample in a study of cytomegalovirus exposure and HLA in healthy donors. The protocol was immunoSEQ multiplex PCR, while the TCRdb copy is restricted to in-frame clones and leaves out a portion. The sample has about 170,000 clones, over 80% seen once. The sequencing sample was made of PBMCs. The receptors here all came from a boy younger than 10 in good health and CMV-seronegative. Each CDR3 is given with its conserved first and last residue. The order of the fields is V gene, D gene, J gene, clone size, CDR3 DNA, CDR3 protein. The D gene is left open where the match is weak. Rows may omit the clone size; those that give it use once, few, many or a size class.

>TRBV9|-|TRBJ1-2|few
TGTGCCAGCAGCGGCCGAGACAGTAACTATGGCTACACCTTC
CASSGRDSNYGYTF
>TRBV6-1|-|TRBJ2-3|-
TGTGCCAGCAGTGGCGGTGGGAGCGCCACAGATACGCAGTATTTT
CASSGGGSATDTQYF
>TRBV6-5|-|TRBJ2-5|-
TGTGCCAGCAGTCTTACGGTACAAGAGACCCAGTACTTC
CASSLTVQETQYF
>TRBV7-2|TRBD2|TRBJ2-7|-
TGTGCCAGCAGCCCCCGGGGGGGGAGCGAGCAGTACTTC
CASSPRGGSEQYF
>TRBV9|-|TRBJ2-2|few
TGTGCCAGCAGCCTTGTGACCGGGGAGCTGTTTTTT
CASSLVTGELFF
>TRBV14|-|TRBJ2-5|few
TGTGCCAGCAGCCTGGCAGGGCTAGAGACCCAGTACTTC
CASSLAGLETQYF
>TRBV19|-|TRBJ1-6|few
TGTGCCAGTAGTATAGGCGGGAGAAGTTCACCCCTCCACTTT
CASSIGGRSSPLHF
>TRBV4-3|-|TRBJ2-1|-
TGCGCCAGCAGCCTGGACACAGGTGGTAATGAGCAGTTCTTC
CASSLDTGGNEQFF
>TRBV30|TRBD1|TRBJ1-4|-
TGTGCCTCCAGGGACAGGGGCTTTGGAAAACTGTTTTTT
CASRDRGFGKLFF
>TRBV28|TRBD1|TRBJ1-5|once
TGTGCCAGCAGCTTAGGGACAGGGGGCAGTGAGGAGCATTTT
CASSLGTGGSEEHF
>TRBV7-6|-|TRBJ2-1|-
TGTGCCAGCAGCGTCCTGACAGCCCCGGAGCAGTTCTTC
CASSVLTAPEQFF
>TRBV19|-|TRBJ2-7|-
TGTGCCAGTAGTATAAGTCTAAAAAGCTACGAGCAGTACTTC
CASSISLKSYEQYF
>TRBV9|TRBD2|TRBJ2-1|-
TGTGCCAGCAGCGTAGTAGCGGGAGGTGGGCAGTTCTTC
CASSVVAGGGQFF
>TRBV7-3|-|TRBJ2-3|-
TGTGCCAGCAGCCCACAATCGTCCACAGATACGCAGTATTTT
CASSPQSSTDTQYF
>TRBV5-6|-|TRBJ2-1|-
TGTGCCAGCAGCTTGGTCAGGTACAATGAGCAGTTCTTC
CASSLVRYNEQFF
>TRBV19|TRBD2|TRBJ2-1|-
TGTGCCAGTAGGGGGAGGGCCTGGGATGAGCAGTTCTTC
CASRGRAWDEQFF
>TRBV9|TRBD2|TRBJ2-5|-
TGTGCCAGCAGCTTGACCGGGACTAGCCCAGAGACCCAGTACTTC
CASSLTGTSPETQYF
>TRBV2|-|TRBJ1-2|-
TGTGCCAGCAGTGGAGTAAATACAGGGTGGAGTGGCTACACCTTC
CASSGVNTGWSGYTF
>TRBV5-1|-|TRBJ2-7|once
TGCGCCAGCAGCTCGAATACAGGGTCGACCTACGAGCAGTACTTC
CASSSNTGSTYEQYF
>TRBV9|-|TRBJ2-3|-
TGTGCCAGCAGCGTAGTCGGGGTTTCCACAGATACGCAGTATTTT
CASSVVGVSTDTQYF
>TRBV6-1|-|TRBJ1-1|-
TGTGCCAGCAGCGTTACAGGGCCCGGCACTGAAGCTTTCTTT
CASSVTGPGTEAFF
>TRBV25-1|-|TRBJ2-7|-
TGTGCCAGCAGTGAACAGGGTAACGAGCAGTACTTC
CASSEQGNEQYF
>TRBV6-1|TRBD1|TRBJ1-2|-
TGTGCCAGCAGTTCCGGGACAGGCGTCTCTGGCTACACCTTC
CASSSGTGVSGYTF